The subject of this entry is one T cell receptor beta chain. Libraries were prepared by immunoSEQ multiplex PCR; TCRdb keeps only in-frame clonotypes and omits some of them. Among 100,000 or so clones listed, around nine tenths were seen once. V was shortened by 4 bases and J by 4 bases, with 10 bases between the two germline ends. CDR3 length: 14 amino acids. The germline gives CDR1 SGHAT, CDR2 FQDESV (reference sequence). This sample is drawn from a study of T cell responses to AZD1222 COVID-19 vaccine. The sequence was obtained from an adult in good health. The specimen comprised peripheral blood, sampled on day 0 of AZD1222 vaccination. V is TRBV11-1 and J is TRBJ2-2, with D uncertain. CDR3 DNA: TGTGCCAGCAGCTCCCGGGTCCTCACCGGGGAGCTGTTTTTT. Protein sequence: CASSSRVLTGELFF.